The rows below give T cell receptor beta chains drawn from one sample of a study of identical twins. One entry per CDR3 protein results from TCRdb running MiXCR on the 5' RACE reads. This table holds approximately 240,000 distinct CDR3 sequences, over 12% found once. The source material was memory (CD45RO+) T cells sorted from blood. These receptors were obtained from a woman under 30 in good health. Both conserved end residues are part of each CDR3.

v_call,cdr3_length,j_call,cdr3_aa
TRBV5-1,14,TRBJ2-5,CASSLGQGRQTQYF
TRBV20-1,13,TRBJ1-2,CSANGRVNYGYTF
TRBV4-3,16,TRBJ2-7,CASSQVGPPGSYEQYF
TRBV29-1,11,TRBJ2-1,CSIPRYNEQFF
TRBV4-3,15,TRBJ2-3,CASSQDSASTDTQYF
TRBV6-1,16,TRBJ2-3,CASSDQQPGLTDTQYF
TRBV20-1,16,TRBJ1-1,CSARNPRTGRGTEAFF
TRBV30,13,TRBJ1-1,CAWSVKGGTEAFF
TRBV7-8,15,TRBJ2-1,CASSNLLAGKDEQFF
TRBV6-1,15,TRBJ2-5,CASRSTGTGSETQYF
TRBV5-1,14,TRBJ2-1,CASSGGSSYNEQFF
TRBV4-1,16,TRBJ2-1,CASSPKGASLNNEQFF
TRBV2,13,TRBJ2-1,CASSVQGIDEQFF
TRBV5-5,13,TRBJ2-3,CASSPKGGDTQYF
TRBV20-1,14,TRBJ2-3,CSATDRSKGDTQYF
TRBV20-1,14,TRBJ2-1,CSARDPRSYNEQFF
TRBV2,13,TRBJ1-2,CASSEPGGWGYTF
TRBV6-1,13,TRBJ2-5,CARSAGLAETQYF
TRBV27,13,TRBJ2-1,CATLGGASDEQFF
TRBV5-6,16,TRBJ2-2,CASSVSGAGPTGELFF
TRBV12-3/TRBV12-4,14,TRBJ2-7,CASSLKGFSYEQYF
TRBV30,16,TRBJ2-4,CAWRSREAFRKNIQYF
TRBV27,11,TRBJ2-4,CASTRGNIQYF
TRBV9,13,TRBJ2-7,CASSVGDSHEQYF
TRBV3-1,16,TRBJ2-1,CASSQDRTSSYNEQFF
TRBV6-1,14,TRBJ2-7,CASSAPGSSYEQYF
TRBV27,16,TRBJ2-3,CASSSIWTGLADTQYF
TRBV14,12,TRBJ1-2,CASSQQNYGYTF
TRBV7-9,13,TRBJ2-3,CAGGFLQSDTQYF
TRBV5-1,15,TRBJ2-5,CASSFYGTSSETQYF
TRBV4-3,15,TRBJ2-7,CASSQGGQGIYEQYF
TRBV10-3,11,TRBJ2-7,CAISEGLWQYF
TRBV5-1,17,TRBJ2-2,CASVYSGRTSNTGELFF
TRBV5-6,15,TRBJ2-1,CASSSGLAGGDEQFF
TRBV7-3,15,TRBJ1-1,CASSLNTGSYTEAFF
TRBV9,12,TRBJ2-7,CASSVEETEQYF
TRBV20-1,14,TRBJ1-3,CSAAETYSGNTIYF
TRBV7-3,15,TRBJ2-3,CASSLYDSYTDTQYF
TRBV24-1,14,TRBJ1-2,CATSDTSTWGGYTF
TRBV6-5,16,TRBJ2-1,CASSYSNSGGAFAQVF
TRBV5-1,15,TRBJ2-7,CASSRTSGSSYEQYF